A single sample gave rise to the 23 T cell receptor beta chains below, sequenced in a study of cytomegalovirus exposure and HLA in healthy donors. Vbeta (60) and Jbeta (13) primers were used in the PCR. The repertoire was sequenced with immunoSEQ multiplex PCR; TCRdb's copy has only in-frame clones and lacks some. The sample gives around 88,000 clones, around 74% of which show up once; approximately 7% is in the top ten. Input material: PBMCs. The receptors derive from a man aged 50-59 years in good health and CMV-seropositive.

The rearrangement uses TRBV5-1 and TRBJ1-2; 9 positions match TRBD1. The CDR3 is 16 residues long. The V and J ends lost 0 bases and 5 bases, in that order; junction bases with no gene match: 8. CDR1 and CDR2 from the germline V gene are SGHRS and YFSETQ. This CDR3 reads CASSLGRTGAPYGYTF. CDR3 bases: TGCGCCAGCAGCTTGGGACGGACAGGGGCCCCGTATGGCTACACCTTC.

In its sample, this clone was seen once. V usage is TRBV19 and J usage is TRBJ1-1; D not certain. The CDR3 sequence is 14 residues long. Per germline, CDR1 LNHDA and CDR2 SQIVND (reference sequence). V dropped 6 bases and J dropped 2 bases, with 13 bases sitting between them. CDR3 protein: CASSLWEGNTEAFF. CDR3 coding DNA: TGTGCCAGTAGCCTTTGGGAGGGTAACACTGAAGCTTTCTTT.

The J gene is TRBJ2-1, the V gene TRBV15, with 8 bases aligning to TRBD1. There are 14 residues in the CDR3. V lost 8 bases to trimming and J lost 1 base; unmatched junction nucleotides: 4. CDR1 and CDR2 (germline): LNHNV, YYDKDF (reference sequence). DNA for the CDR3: TGTGCCACCGAGAGGGACAGGTCCTACAATGAGCAGTTCTTC. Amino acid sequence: CATERDRSYNEQFF.

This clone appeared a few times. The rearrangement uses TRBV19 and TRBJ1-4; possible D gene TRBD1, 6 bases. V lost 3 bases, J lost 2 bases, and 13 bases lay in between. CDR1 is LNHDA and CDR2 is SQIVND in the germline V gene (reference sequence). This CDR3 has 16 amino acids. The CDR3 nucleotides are TGTGCCAGTAGTATCGCACAGGGATTGACTAATGAAAAACTGTTTTTT. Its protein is CASSIAQGLTNEKLFF.

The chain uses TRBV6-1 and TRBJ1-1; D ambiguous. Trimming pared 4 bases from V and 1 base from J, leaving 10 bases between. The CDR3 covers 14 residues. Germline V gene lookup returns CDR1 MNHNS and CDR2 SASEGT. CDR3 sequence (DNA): TGTGCCAGCAGTGCGCCAGACACGAACACTGAAGCTTTCTTT. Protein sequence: CASSAPDTNTEAFF.

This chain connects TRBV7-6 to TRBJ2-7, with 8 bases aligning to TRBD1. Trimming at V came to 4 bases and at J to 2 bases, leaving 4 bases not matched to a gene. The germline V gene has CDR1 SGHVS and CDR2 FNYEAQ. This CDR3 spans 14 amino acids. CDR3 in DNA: TGTGCCAGCAGCTCCGGACAGGGCCCCTACGAGCAGTACTTC. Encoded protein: CASSSGQGPYEQYF. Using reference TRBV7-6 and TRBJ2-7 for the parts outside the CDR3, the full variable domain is GAGVSQSPRYKVTKRGQDVALRCDPISGHVSLYWYRQALGQGPEFLTYFNYEAQQDKSGLPNDRFSAERPEGSISTLTIQRTEQRDSAMYRCASSSGQGPYEQYFGPGTRLTVT.

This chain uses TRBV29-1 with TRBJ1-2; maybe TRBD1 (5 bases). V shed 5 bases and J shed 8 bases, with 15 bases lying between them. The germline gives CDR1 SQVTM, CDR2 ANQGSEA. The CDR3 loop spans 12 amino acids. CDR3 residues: CSVRGGEWGYTF. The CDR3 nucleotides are TGCAGCGTTCGGGGGGGGGAGTGGGGCTACACCTTC.

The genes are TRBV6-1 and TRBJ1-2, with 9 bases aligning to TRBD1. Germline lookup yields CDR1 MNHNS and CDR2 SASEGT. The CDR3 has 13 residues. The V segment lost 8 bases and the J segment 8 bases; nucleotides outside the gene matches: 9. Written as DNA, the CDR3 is TGTGCCAGCGTCTTGGACAGGGGTGGGGGCTACACCTTC. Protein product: CASVLDRGGGYTF.

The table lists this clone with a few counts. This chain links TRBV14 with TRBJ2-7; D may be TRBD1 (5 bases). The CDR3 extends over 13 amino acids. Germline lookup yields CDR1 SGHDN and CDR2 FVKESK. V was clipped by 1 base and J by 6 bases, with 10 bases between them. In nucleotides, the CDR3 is TGTGCCAGCAGCCAAGCCAGGGCCACCGAGCAGTACTTC. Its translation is CASSQARATEQYF.

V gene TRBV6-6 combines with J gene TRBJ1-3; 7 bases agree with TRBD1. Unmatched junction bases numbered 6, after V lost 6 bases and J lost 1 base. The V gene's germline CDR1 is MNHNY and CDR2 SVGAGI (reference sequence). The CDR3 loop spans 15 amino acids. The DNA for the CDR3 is TGTGCCAGCAGAGAAAGGGGACAGTCTGGAAACACCATATATTTT. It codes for CASRERGQSGNTIYF.

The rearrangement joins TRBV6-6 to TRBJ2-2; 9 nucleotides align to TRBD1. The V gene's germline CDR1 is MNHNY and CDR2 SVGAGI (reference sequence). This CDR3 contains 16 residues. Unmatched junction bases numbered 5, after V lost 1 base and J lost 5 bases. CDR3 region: CASSYYSGQGTGELFF. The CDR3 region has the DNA TGTGCCAGCAGTTACTATTCTGGACAGGGGACCGGGGAGCTGTTTTTT.

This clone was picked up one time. The CDR3 loop is CASSVSGQPNSPLHF. CDR3 sequence (DNA): TGTGCCAGCAGCGTGTCGGGACAGCCTAATTCACCCCTCCACTTT. This rearrangement joins TRBV9 to TRBJ1-6; TRBD1 matches 7 bases. Looked up from germline, CDR1 is SGDLS and CDR2 is YYNGEE. The CDR3 length is 15 residues. V gave up 2 bases and J gave up 6 bases; unmatched junction bases: 5.

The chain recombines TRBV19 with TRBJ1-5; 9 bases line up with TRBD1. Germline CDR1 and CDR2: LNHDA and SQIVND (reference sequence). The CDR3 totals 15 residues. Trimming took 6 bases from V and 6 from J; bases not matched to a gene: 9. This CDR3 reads CASSSTGGERQPQHF. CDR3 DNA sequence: TGTGCCAGTAGCTCGACAGGGGGTGAGCGTCAGCCCCAGCATTTT.

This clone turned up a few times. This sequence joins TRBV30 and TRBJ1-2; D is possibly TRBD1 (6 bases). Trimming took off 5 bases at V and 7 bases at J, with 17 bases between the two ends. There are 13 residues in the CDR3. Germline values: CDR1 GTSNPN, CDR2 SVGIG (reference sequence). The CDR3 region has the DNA TGTGCCTGGGTTGGACAGTCGGGCCCTGGCTACACCTTC. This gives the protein CAWVGQSGPGYTF.

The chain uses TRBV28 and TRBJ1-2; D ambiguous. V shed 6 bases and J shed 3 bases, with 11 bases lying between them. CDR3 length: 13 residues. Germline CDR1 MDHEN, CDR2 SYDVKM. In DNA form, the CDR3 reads TGTGCCAGCAGCCCTAGTTGGTACTATGGCTACACCTTC. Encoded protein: CASSPSWYYGYTF.

The CDR3 DNA reads TGTGCCAGCAGCACTCGGACAGAGGGCCACGAGCAGTACTTC. Residues: CASSTRTEGHEQYF. The chain carries TRBV7-9 and TRBJ2-7; TRBD1 is a possible D gene (6 bases). This CDR3 has 14 residues. Trimming shortened V by 5 bases and J by 5 bases, and 16 bases separated the two germline ends. CDR1 is SEHNR and CDR2 is FQNEAQ in the germline V gene (reference sequence).

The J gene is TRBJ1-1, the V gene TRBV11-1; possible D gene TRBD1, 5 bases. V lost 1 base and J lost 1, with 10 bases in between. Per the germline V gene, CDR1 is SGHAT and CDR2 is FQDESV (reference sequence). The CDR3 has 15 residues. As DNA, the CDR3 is TGTGCCAGCAGCTTAGAAACAGGAACGAACACTGAAGCTTTCTTT. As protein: CASSLETGTNTEAFF.

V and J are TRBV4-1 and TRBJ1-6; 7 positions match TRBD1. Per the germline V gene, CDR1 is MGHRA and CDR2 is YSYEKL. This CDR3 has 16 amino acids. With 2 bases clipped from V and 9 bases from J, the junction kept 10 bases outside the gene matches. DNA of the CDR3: TGCGCCAGCAGCCAACCTCACAGGGGTGGTATTTCACCCCTCCACTTT. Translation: CASSQPHRGGISPLHF.

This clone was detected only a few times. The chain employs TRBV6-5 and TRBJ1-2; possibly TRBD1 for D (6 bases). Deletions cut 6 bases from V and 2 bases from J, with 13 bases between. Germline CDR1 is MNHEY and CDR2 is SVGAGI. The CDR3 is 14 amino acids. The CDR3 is CASRPQGSNYGYTF. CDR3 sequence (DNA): TGTGCCAGCAGACCCCAGGGGTCGAACTATGGCTACACCTTC.

CDR3: CASLSSYEQYF. As DNA, the CDR3 is TGTGCCAGCCTAAGCTCCTACGAGCAGTACTTC. V is TRBV27 and J is TRBJ2-7; D is undetermined. Trimming took off 8 bases at V and 0 bases at J, with 5 bases between the two ends. CDR1 and CDR2 (germline): MNHEY, SMNVEV (reference sequence). This CDR3 has 11 residues.

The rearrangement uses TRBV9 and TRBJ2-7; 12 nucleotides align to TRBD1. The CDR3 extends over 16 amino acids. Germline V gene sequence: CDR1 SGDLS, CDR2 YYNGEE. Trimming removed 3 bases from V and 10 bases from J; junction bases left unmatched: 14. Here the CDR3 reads CASSGPGTGGPLRQYF. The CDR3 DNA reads TGTGCCAGCAGCGGACCCGGGACAGGGGGCCCTCTCCGACAGTACTTC.

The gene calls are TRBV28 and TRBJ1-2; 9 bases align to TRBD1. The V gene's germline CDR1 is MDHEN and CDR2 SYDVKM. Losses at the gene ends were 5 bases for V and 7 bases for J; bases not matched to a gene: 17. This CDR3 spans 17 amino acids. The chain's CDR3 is CASSPLQGAILRFGYTF. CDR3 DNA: TGTGCCAGCAGTCCCTTACAGGGGGCTATCCTTAGGTTTGGCTACACCTTC.

CDR3 in amino acids: CAWSGGQPNSPLHF. CDR3 DNA: TGTGCCTGGAGTGGAGGACAGCCAAATTCACCCCTCCACTTT. The chain joins TRBV30 to TRBJ1-6, with D possibly matching TRBD1 (6 bases). V gave up 1 base and J gave up 7 bases, with 11 bases separating them. There are 14 residues in the CDR3. CDR1 and CDR2 (germline): GTSNPN, SVGIG (reference sequence). Using reference TRBV30 and TRBJ1-6 for the parts outside the CDR3, the full variable domain is SQTIHQWPATLVQPVGSPLSLECTVEGTSNPNLYWYRQAAGRGLQLLFYSVGIGQISSEVPQNLSASRPQDRQFILSSKKLLLSDSGFYLCAWSGGQPNSPLHFGNGTRLTVT.